The 16 T cell receptor beta chains in this list originate from one sample, sequenced in a study of T cell responses to AZD1222 COVID-19 vaccine. This table comes from immunoSEQ multiplex PCR, and its TCRdb copy is limited to in-frame clones, with some not included. Found here are roughly 97,000 clones, roughly 91% of them singletons; the top ten hold under 8.5%. This sample comprised peripheral blood, obtained on day 0 of AZD1222 vaccination. These receptors were taken from an adult in good health.

This clone was observed a single time. The chain has TRBV20-1 and TRBJ2-1; D is unresolved. V lost 3 bases and J 0 bases, leaving 9 bases between the germline ends. This CDR3 spans 14 amino acids. Germline V CDR1 and CDR2: DFQATT, SNEGSKA (reference sequence). In DNA, the CDR3 is TGCAGTGCTAGTGCCCAGAGCTCCTACAATGAGCAGTTCTTC. It yields the protein CSASAQSSYNEQFF.

CDR3 protein: CASSTSGPYEQYF. In nucleotides, the CDR3 is TGTGCCAGCAGCACTAGCGGACCCTACGAGCAGTACTTC. The chain combines TRBV6-5 with TRBJ2-7; 8 bases match TRBD2. The CDR3 spans 13 residues. J lost 2 bases, V lost 6 bases, and 3 bases had no gene match. Germline CDR1 MNHEY, CDR2 SVGAGI.

This clone was detected only a few times. This chain uses TRBV14 with TRBJ2-3; D possibly corresponds to TRBD1 (6 bases). The CDR3 consists of 13 residues. Per germline, CDR1 SGHDN and CDR2 FVKESK. As DNA, the CDR3 is TGTGCAGTGGGGGCGGCAGGCACAGATACGCAGTATTTT. This encodes CAVGAAGTDTQYF.

This clone occurred once. The chain employs TRBV9 and TRBJ1-4; D is possibly TRBD1 (6 bases). The ends were cut back, 0 bases at V and 8 bases at J, with 14 bases in the middle. Germline assignment: CDR1 SGDLS and CDR2 YYNGEE. The length of the CDR3 is 15 residues. The CDR3 sequence: CASSVAGGAREKLFF. CDR3 DNA: TGTGCCAGCAGCGTAGCGGGGGGGGCTAGGGAAAAACTGTTTTTT.

The gene calls are TRBV7-2 and TRBJ2-1, with 10 bases identical to TRBD2. The junction had 12 bases not matched to a gene; V was cut back by 5 bases and J by 5 bases. Germline CDR1 reads SGHTA; CDR2 reads FQGNSA. This CDR3 has 17 amino acids. In DNA form, the CDR3 reads TGTGCCAGCAGCACCCTAGGTGGACTAGCGGCAAACAATGAGCAGTTCTTC. It yields the protein CASSTLGGLAANNEQFF.

The chain employs TRBV5-1 and TRBJ1-6; D is undetermined. Looked up from germline, CDR1 is SGHRS and CDR2 is YFSETQ. V lost 4 bases and J lost 8, with 19 bases in between. This CDR3 has 16 amino acids. This CDR3 is CASSPQPDPWDSPLHF. CDR3 sequence (DNA): TGCGCCAGCAGCCCGCAACCAGACCCATGGGATTCACCCCTCCACTTT.

This clone was found a few times. J is TRBJ1-1 and V is TRBV2; TRBD1 matches at 7 bases. The CDR3 extends over 13 amino acids. CDR1 is SNHLY, CDR2 FYNNEI, per germline. J gave up 1 base and V 4 bases, and 0 bases lay outside the gene matches. In nucleotides, the CDR3 is TGTGCCAGCAGTGGACAGGGGAACACTGAAGCTTTCTTT. The encoded protein is CASSGQGNTEAFF.

The chain uses TRBV29-1 and TRBJ1-1; unclear D gene. CDR3 length: 12 amino acids. The V gene lost 5 bases and the J gene lost 0 bases, with 7 bases spanning the gap. Per the germline V gene, CDR1 is SQVTM and CDR2 is ANQGSEA. The CDR3 reads CSVTRMNTEAFF. The CDR3 DNA follows: TGCAGCGTTACCCGGATGAACACTGAAGCTTTCTTT. The variable domain in full, completed from reference TRBV29-1 and TRBJ1-1, reads SAVISQKPSRDICQRGTSLTIQCQVDSQVTMMFWYRQQPGQSLTLIATANQGSEATYESGFVIDKFPISRPNLTFSTLTVSNMSPEDSSIYLCSVTRMNTEAFFGQGTRLTVV.

V and J are TRBV2 and TRBJ1-1; 9 bases fit TRBD1. The CDR3 length is 14 residues. Germline V lookup: CDR1 SNHLY, CDR2 FYNNEI. Losses at the gene ends were 6 bases for V and 5 bases for J; bases not matched to a gene: 7. The CDR3: CASRRTGAGTEAFF. The DNA of the CDR3 is TGTGCCAGCAGGAGGACAGGGGCAGGGACTGAAGCTTTCTTT.

The chain joins TRBV7-2 to TRBJ2-2; TRBD1 might be the D (5 bases). Germline V lookup: CDR1 SGHTA, CDR2 FQGNSA. Trimming left V 6 bases short and J 5 bases short, with 19 bases between. The CDR3 runs 16 residues. The CDR3 DNA reads as TGTGCCAGCAGTAGGCCCGACAGAGCTGGGACCGGGGAGCTGTTTTTT. This codes for CASSRPDRAGTGELFF.

The gene calls are TRBV11-1 and TRBJ2-3; TRBD1 is a possible D gene (6 bases). Looked up from germline, CDR1 is SGHAT and CDR2 is FQDESV (reference sequence). The CDR3 length is 13 residues. With 1 base removed from V and 5 bases from J, the gap between germline ends came to 7 bases. CDR3 nucleotide sequence: TGTGCCAGCAGCTTAGGGGGGCTAGATACGCAGTATTTT. Translated, it gives CASSLGGLDTQYF.

The CDR3 sequence: CAISGQGNSPLHF. The CDR3 nucleotides are TGTGCCATTTCGGGACAGGGAAATTCACCCCTCCACTTT. The genes are TRBV10-3 and TRBJ1-6, with 9 bases aligning to TRBD1. There are 13 residues in the CDR3. V shed 9 bases and J 7 bases; nucleotides not matched to a gene: 4. The germline V gene encodes CDR1 ENHRY and CDR2 SYGVKD.

CDR3 coding DNA: TGTGCCAGCAGCTTACAAAGCGACCCTGAGCAGTTCTTC. This codes for CASSLQSDPEQFF. The rearrangement uses TRBV28 and TRBJ2-1; D call uncertain. CDR3 length: 13 amino acids. The V gene lost 6 bases and the J gene lost 9 bases, with 15 bases spanning the gap. CDR1 is MDHEN and CDR2 is SYDVKM in the germline V gene.

The V and J genes are TRBV6-5 and TRBJ2-3; 8 bases align to TRBD2. The germline gives CDR1 MNHEY, CDR2 SVGAGI. V lost 2 bases and J lost 2; bases outside the gene matches: 6. The CDR3 runs 16 residues. The CDR3 DNA reads TGTGCCAGCAGTTACGGAGTAGCGGGGATCACAGATACGCAGTATTTT. Translation: CASSYGVAGITDTQYF.

This clone came up a few times. The chain uses TRBV20-1 and TRBJ1-1, with D possibly matching TRBD1 (5 bases). This CDR3 has 14 residues. In germline, CDR1 is DFQATT, CDR2 SNEGSKA (reference sequence). V shed 3 bases and J shed 4 bases, with 15 bases lying between them. CDR3 nucleotides: TGCAGTGCTAGTCCAGGGTATCGAGGCACTGAAGCTTTCTTT. It translates to CSASPGYRGTEAFF.

The chain carries TRBV19 and TRBJ2-5, with 9 bases fitting TRBD2. CDR1 is LNHDA, CDR2 SQIVND, per germline (reference sequence). J gave up 1 base and V 3 bases, and 3 bases lay outside the gene matches. CDR3 size: 15 residues. CDR3 sequence reads: CASSIGLAPQETQYF. CDR3 sequence (DNA): TGTGCCAGTAGTATCGGACTAGCGCCCCAAGAGACCCAGTACTTC.